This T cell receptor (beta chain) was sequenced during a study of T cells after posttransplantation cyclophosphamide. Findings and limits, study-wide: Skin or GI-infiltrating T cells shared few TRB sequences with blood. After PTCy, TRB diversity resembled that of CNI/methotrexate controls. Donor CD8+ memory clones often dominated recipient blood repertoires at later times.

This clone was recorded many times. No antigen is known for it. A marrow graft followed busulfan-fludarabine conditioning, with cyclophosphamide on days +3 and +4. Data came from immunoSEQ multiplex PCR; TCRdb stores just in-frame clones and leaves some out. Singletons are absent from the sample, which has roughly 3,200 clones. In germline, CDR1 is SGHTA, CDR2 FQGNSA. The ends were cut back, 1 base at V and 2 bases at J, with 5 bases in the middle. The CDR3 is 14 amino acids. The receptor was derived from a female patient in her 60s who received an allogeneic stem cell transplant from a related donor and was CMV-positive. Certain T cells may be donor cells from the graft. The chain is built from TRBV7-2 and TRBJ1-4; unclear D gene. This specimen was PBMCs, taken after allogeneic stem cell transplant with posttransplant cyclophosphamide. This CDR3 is CASSLEQTNEKLFF. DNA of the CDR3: TGTGCCAGCAGCTTAGAACAGACTAATGAAAAACTGTTTTTT.